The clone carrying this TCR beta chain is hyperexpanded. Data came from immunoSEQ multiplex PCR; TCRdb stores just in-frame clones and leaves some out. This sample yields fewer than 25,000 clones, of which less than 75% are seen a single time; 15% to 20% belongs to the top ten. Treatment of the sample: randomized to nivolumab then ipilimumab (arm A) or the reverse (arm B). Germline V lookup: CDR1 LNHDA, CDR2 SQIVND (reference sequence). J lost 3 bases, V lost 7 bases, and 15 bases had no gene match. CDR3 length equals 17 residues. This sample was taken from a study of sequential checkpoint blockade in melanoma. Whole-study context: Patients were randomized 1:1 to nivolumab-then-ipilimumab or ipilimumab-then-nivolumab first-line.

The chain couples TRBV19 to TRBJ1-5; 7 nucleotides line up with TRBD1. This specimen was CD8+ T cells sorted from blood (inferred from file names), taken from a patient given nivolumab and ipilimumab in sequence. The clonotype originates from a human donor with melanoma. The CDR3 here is CASKGRQGRPSNQPQHF. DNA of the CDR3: TGTGCCAGTAAGGGCCGACAGGGAAGGCCCTCCAATCAGCCCCAGCATTTT.